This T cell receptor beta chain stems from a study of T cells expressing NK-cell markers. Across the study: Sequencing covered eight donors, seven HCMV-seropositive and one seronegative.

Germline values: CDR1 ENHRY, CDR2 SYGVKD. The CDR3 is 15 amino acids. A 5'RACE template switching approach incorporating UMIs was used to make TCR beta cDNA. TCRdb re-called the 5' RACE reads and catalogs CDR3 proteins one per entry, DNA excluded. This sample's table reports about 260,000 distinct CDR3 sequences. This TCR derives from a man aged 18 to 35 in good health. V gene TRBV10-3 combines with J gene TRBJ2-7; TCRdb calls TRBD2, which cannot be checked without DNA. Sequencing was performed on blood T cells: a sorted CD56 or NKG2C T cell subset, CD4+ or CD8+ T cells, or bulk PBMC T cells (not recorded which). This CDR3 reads CAISESGTSGLEQYF.